This TCR beta chain was documented in a study of vaccination effects on CD4 cells after COVID-19. Study in general: It was a median of 72 days after the second dose that post-vaccine samples were obtained. Study-level findings and limits: Healthy vaccinees showed cross-reactivity with common cold coronaviruses in only 1 of 255 vaccine-induced clones.

In the ViraFEST assay, antigen-specific CD4+ clonotypes were identified by expansion after peptide-pool stimulation. It was after around 10 days of culture that CD4+ T cells were isolated. Two doses of either BNT162b2 or mRNA-1273 were given to each participant. Details on this clone: Its specificity is not known.

The data were produced by immunoSEQ multiplex PCR, yet TCRdb's version contains in-frame clones alone and is incomplete. The sample carries 25,000 to 30,000 clones, 74% recorded once. CDR1 ENHRY and CDR2 SYGVKD come from the germline V gene. V lost 10 bases and J 0 bases, leaving 13 bases between the germline ends. This CDR3 is built from 15 residues. The rearrangement uses TRBV10-3 and TRBJ2-6; TRBD2 is a possible D gene (5 bases). This sequence originates from a human donor who received a COVID-19 vaccine. The material sequenced was CD4+ T cells from PBMCs cultured with HCoV-OC43 spike peptides, taken after COVID-19 vaccination. The subset is: HCoV-OC43 spike overlapping peptide pool stimulation. CDR3 region: CATGVGVSGANVLTF. DNA of the CDR3: TGTGCCACCGGGGTCGGAGTCTCTGGGGCCAACGTCCTGACTTTC.